This TCR beta chain was captured by sequencing in a study of blood T cells in healthy people across ages. Study-wide context: Per two T cells, template switching captured roughly one barcoded beta molecule.

The CDR3 extends over 14 amino acids. Trimming took off 3 bases at V and 1 base at J, with 9 bases between the two ends. A sample-barcoded 5' primer and a J-beta primer mix were used in a second PCR of about 7 to 12 cycles. TCRdb ran MiXCR on the 5' RACE reads and lists one entry per CDR3 protein. The sample carries around 940,000 distinct CDR3 sequences, approximately 50% recorded once. At least 6 micrograms of total RNA were extracted per sample. The TCR was taken from a woman in her fifties or sixties in good health. The chain is built from TRBV12-3 or TRBV12-4 and TRBJ1-1, with D uncertain. Sequencing used blood. DNA for the CDR3: TGTGCCAGCAGTTTCCTTCCCTCGAACACTGAAGCTTTCTTT. Translating it yields CASSFLPSNTEAFF.